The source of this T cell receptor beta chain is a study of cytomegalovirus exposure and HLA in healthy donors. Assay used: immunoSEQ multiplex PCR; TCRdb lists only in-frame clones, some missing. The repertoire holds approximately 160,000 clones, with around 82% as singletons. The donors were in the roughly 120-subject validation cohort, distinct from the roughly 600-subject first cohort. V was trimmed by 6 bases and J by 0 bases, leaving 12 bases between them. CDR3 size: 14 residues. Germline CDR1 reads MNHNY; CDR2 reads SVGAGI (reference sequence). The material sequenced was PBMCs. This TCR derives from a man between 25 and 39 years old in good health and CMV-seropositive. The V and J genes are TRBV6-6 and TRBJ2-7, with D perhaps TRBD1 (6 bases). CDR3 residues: CASRDDRTSYEQYF. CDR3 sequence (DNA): TGTGCCAGCAGGGACGACAGGACCTCCTACGAGCAGTACTTC.